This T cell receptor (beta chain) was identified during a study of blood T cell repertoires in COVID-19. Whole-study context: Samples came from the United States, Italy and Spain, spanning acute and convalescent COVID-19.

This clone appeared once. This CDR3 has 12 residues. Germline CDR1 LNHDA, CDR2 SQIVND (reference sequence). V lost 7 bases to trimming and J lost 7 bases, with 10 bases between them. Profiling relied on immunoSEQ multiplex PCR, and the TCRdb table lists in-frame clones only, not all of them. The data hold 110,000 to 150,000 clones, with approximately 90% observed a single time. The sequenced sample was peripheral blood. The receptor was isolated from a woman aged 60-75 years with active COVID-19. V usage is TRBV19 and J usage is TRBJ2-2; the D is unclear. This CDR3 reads CASINALGELFF. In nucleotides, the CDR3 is TGTGCCAGTATCAACGCGCTCGGGGAGCTGTTTTTT.